These T cell receptor beta chains were read from a single sample in a study of regulatory T cells in long-lasting Graves disease. TCRdb redid the calling of the multiplex PCR reads with MiXCR, one entry per CDR3 protein. The repertoire holds a few hundred thousand distinct CDR3 sequences, with 15% to 20% as singletons. The same sample was also used in a study of T cells in Graves' hyperthyroidism and ophthalmopathy.

The sequencing used peripheral blood mononuclear cells (PBMCs), collected at new diagnosis, from a patient treated with antithyroid drugs. Receptors originate from a woman in her twenties or thirties with Graves disease. CDR3s include the opening cysteine and the closing phenylalanine or tryptophan. A D gene is named only where the DNA matches it firmly. Only part of the rows carry a size: once, few, many, or a class if the clone is expanded.

>TRBJ1-1|TRBV7-2|-|-
TGTGCCAGCAGCTTATATGGCAGGGGCCTGAACACTGAAGCTTTCTTT
CASSLYGRGLNTEAFF
>TRBJ2-7|TRBV7-2|-|many
TGTGCCAGCAGCTTAGATCCGGGACATTCCTACGAGCAGTACTTC
CASSLDPGHSYEQYF
>TRBJ2-5|TRBV7-8|TRBD1|many
TGTGCCAGCAGCCCACAGGGGATGGGAGAGACCCAGTACTTC
CASSPQGMGETQYF
>TRBJ2-1|TRBV10-1|TRBD2|many
TGCGCCAGCAGTGACGGACTAGCGGGGGACAATGAGCAGTTCTTC
CASSDGLAGDNEQFF
>TRBJ2-6|TRBV6-1|-|many
TGTGCCAGCAGCCGAACAGGGTCTGGGGCCAACGTCCTGACTTTC
CASSRTGSGANVLTF
>TRBJ1-5|TRBV19|-|-
TGTGCCAGTTGGGGAGGAGGAGGGCATCAGCCCCAGCATTTT
CASWGGGGHQPQHF
>TRBJ1-5|TRBV18|-|many
TGTGCCAGCTCACCACCGTCAAGTCGGCCCCAGCATTTT
CASSPPSSRPQHF
>TRBJ1-2|TRBV7-2|TRBD1|few
TGTGCCAGCAGCTTTACAGGGGCAGGGATTACGCCTAACTATGGCTACACCTTC
CASSFTGAGITPNYGYTF
>TRBJ1-1|TRBV5-6|-|few
TGTGCCAGCAGCCCCTTTTTAAAAGGCCAGGCCACTGAAGCTTTCTTT
CASSPFLKGQATEAFF
>TRBJ1-4|TRBV7-9|TRBD1|-
TGTGCCAGCAGCCCGGGACAGAGTAATGAAAAACTGTTTTTT
CASSPGQSNEKLFF
>TRBJ1-5|TRBV20-1|-|many
TGCAGTGCCCCGGCGGGGGGAGCAAATCAGCCCCAGCATTTT
CSAPAGGANQPQHF
>TRBJ1-4|TRBV12-3/TRBV12-4|-|many
TGTGCCAGCAGCCAGGGAAGAGGTGAAAAACTGTTTTTT
CASSQGRGEKLFF
>TRBJ1-2|TRBV7-2|TRBD1|many
TGTGCCAGCAGCTCGGACAGGGAACGCCCTGACTACACCTTC
CASSSDRERPDYTF